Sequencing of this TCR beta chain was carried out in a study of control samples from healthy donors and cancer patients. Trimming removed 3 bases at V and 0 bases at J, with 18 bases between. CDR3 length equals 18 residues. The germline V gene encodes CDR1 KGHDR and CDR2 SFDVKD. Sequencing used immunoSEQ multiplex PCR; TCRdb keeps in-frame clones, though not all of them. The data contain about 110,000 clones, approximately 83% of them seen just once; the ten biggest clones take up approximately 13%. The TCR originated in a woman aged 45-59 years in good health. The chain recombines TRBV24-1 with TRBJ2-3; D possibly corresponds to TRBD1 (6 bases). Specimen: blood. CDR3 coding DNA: TGTGCCACCAGTGATCAGAATTTAGGGACAACTAGCACAGATACGCAGTATTTT. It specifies CATSDQNLGTTSTDTQYF.